This T cell receptor beta chain was documented in a study of CD8 T cells in Susac syndrome. Background on the study: At the time their blood was drawn, patients with Susac syndrome were either therapy-naive, on corticosteroids (with some of them also receiving intravenous immunoglobulin), or on intravenous immunoglobulin alone.

RNA was extracted with the RNeasy kit, and a quantity of roughly 0.45 to 1 ug was reverse transcribed using random hexamers. The authors amplified TCR beta CDR3 across 54 Vbeta and 13 Jbeta using immunoSEQ multiplex PCR. TCRdb re-called the immunoSEQ multiplex PCR reads with MiXCR, one entry per CDR3 protein. The sample shows roughly 190,000 distinct CDR3 sequences, over 90% of them seen only once. CD8+ and CD4+ T cells from blood underwent TCR beta sequencing. CDR3 length: 17 amino acids. Germline CDR1 MNHEY, CDR2 SMNVEV (reference sequence). V was pared by 0 bases and J by 2 bases, with 7 bases of the junction left unmatched.

The gene calls are TRBV27 and TRBJ2-7, with 10 bases lining up with TRBD1. The sequence derives from a human donor with Susac syndrome. The sequencing input was CD8+ T cells from PBMCs. The CDR3: CASSLSRTGGVTYEQYF. Written as DNA, the CDR3 is TGTGCCAGCAGTTTATCCAGGACAGGGGGTGTCACCTACGAGCAGTACTTC.